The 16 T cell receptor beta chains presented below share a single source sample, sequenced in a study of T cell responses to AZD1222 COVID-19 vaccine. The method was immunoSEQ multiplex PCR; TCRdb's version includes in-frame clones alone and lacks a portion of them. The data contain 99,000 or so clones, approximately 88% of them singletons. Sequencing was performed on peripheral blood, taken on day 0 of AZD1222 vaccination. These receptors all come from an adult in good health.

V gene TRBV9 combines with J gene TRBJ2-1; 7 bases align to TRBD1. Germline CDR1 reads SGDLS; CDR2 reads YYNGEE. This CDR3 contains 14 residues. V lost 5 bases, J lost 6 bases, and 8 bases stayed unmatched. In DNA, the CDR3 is TGTGCCAGCAGTCTAACGACAGGGAGCAATGAGCAGTTCTTC. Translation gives CASSLTTGSNEQFF.

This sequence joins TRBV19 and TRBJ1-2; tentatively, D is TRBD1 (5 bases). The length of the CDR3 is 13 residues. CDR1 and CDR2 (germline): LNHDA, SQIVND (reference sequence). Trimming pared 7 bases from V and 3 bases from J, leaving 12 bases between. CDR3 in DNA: TGTGCCAGTAACTCACAGGATTACTATGGCTACACCTTC. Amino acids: CASNSQDYYGYTF.

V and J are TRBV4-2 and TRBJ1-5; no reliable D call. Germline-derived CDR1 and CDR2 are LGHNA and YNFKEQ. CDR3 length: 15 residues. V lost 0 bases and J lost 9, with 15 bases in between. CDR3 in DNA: TGTGCCAGCAGCCAAGAGTCGCAGCATCCATCGCCCCAGCATTTT. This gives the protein CASSQESQHPSPQHF.

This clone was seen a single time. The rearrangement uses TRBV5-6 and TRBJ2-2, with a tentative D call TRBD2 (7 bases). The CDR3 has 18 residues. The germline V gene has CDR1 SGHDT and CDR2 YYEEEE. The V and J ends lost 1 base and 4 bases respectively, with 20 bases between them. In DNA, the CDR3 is TGTGCCAGCAGCTTGTTGCCAATGGGGGGGCCGTTCACCGGGGAGCTGTTTTTT. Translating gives CASSLLPMGGPFTGELFF.

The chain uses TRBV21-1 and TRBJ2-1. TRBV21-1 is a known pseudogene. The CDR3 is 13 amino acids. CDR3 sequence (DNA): TGTGCCAGCAATAGGAGACAACCCGATGAGCAGTTCTTC. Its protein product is CASNRRQPDEQFF.

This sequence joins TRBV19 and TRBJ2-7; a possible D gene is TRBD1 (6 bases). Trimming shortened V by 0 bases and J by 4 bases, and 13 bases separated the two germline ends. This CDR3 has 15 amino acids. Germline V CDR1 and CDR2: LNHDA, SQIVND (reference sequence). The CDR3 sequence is CASSIEVRGGYEQYF. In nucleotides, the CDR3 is TGTGCCAGTAGTATAGAGGTCAGGGGCGGATACGAGCAGTACTTC.

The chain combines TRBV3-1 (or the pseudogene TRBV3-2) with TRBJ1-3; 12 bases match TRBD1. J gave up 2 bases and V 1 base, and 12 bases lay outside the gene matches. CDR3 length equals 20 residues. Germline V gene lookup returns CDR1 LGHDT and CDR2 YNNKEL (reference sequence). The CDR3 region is CASSQVLLSGTGGAGNTIYF. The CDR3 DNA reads TGTGCCAGCAGCCAAGTGTTGCTCAGCGGGACAGGGGGCGCTGGAAACACCATATATTTT.

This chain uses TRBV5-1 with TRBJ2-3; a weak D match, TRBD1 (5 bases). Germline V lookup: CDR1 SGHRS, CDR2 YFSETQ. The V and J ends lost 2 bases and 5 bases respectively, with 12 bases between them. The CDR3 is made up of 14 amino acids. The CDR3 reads CASSLTQGGDTQYF. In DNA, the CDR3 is TGCGCCAGCAGCTTAACGCAGGGCGGAGATACGCAGTATTTT.

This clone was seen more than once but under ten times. The CDR3 region has the DNA TGCGCCAGCAGCCAAGAGGACAGCTCCTACAATGAGCAGTTCTTC. Protein: CASSQEDSSYNEQFF. The chain uses TRBV4-3 and TRBJ2-1; TRBD1 might be the D (6 bases). Trimming took 0 bases from V and 0 from J, leaving 6 bases between them. The length of the CDR3 is 15 residues. Germline V gene data show CDR1 as LGHNA and CDR2 as YSLEER.

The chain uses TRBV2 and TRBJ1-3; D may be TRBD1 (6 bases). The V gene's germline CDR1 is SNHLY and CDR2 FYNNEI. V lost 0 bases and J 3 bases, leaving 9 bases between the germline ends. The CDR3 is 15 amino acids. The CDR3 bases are TGTGCCAGCAGTGAAGCACAGGGAAGTGGAAACACCATATATTTT. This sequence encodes CASSEAQGSGNTIYF.

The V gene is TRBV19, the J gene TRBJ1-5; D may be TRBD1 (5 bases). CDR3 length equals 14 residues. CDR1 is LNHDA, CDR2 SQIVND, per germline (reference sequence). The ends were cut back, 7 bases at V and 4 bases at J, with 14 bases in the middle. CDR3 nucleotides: TGTGCCAGTAACCATGGGGGAGCAAATCAGCCCCAGCATTTT. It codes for CASNHGGANQPQHF.

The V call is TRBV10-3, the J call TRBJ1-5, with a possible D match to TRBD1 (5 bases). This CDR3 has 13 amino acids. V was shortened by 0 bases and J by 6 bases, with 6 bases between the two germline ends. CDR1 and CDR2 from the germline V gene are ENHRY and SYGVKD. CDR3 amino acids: CAISESRGQPQHF. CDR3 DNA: TGTGCCATCAGTGAGTCGAGGGGTCAGCCCCAGCATTTT.

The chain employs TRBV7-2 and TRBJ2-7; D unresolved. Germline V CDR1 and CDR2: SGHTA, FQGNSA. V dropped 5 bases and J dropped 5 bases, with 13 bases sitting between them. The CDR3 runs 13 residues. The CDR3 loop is CASSRTSGHEQYF. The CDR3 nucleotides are TGTGCCAGCAGCCGTACCTCGGGCCACGAGCAGTACTTC.

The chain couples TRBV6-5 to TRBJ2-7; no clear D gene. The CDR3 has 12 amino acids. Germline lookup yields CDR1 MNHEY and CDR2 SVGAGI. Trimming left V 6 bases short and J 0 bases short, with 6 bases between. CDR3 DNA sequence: TGTGCCAGCAGCCCAAGCTCCTACGAGCAGTACTTC. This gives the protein CASSPSSYEQYF.

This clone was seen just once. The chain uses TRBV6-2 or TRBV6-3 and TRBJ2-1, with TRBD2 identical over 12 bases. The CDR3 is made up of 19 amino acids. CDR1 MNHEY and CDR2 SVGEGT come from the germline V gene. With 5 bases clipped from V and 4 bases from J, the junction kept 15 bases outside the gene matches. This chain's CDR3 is CASSTRLAGAQIPYNEQFF. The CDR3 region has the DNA TGTGCCAGCAGTACCCGACTAGCGGGAGCTCAGATCCCTTACAATGAGCAGTTCTTC.

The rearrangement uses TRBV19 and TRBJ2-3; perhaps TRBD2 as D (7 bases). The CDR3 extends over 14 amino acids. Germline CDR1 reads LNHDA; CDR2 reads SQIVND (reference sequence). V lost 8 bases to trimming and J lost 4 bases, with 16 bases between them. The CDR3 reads CASGSGGLADTQYF. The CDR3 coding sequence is TGTGCCAGTGGGTCGGGGGGCTTAGCAGATACGCAGTATTTT.